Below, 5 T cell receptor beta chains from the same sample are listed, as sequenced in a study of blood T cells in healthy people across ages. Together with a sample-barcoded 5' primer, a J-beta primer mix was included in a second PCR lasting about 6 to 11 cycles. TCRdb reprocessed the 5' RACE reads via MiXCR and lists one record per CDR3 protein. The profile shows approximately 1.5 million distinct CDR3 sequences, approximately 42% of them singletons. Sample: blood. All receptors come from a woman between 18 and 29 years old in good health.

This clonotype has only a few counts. The CDR3 here is CSARHYGYTF. In DNA, the CDR3 is TGCAGTGCTAGACACTATGGCTACACCTTC. This chain connects TRBV20-1 to TRBJ1-2; D not resolved. Trimming cost V 2 bases and J 3 bases, with 1 base left between them. The CDR3 has 10 amino acids. Germline loops: CDR1 DFQATT, CDR2 SNEGSKA (reference sequence).

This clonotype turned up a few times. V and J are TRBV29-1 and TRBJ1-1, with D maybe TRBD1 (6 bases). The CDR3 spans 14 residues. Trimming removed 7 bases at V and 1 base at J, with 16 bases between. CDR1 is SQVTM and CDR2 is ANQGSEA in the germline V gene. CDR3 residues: CSANRQVSNTEAFF. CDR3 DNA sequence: TGCAGCGCCAATCGACAGGTATCGAACACTGAAGCTTTCTTT.

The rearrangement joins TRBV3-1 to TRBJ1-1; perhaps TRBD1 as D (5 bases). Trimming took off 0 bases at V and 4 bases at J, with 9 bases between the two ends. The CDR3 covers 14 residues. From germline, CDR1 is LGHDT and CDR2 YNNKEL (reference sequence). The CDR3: CASSQESRATEAFF. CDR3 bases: TGTGCCAGCAGCCAAGAGTCCAGGGCCACTGAAGCTTTCTTT.

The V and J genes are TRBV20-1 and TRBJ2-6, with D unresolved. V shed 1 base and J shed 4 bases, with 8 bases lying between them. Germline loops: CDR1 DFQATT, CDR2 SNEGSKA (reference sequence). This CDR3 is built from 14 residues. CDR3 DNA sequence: TGCAGTGCTAGAGCCAGGCCAGGGGCCAACGTCCTGACTTTC. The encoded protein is CSARARPGANVLTF.

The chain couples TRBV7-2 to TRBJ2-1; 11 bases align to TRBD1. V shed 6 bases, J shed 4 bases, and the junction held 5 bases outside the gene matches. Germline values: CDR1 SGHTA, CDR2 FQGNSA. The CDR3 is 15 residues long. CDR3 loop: CASRTGTGGYNEQFF. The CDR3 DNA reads TGTGCCAGCAGAACCGGGACAGGGGGGTACAATGAGCAGTTCTTC.